This TCR beta chain emerged from a study of response to subunit inactivated influenza vaccine. To note about this clonotype: The antigen remains unidentified.

Trimming cost V 7 bases and J 4 bases, with 7 bases left between them. The CDR3 loop spans 12 amino acids. Looked up from germline, CDR1 is SGHDN and CDR2 is FVKESK. Findings and caveats of the study: Each seasonal influenza vaccination, the authors suggested, recruits few new T cells.

TCRdb re-analysed the RT-PCR reads in MiXCR, keeping a single row per CDR3 protein. The sample lists 450,000 to 600,000 distinct CDR3 sequences; approximately 15% were seen once. Here the sequenced sample was CD4+ T cells sorted from PBMCs, taken less than 30 months after vaccination. The TCR sequence derives from a man in his fifties or sixties who received an inactivated influenza vaccine. V gene TRBV14 combines with J gene TRBJ2-2, with TRBD1 as a possible D gene (6 bases). CDR3 sequence reads: CASNRATGELFF. The CDR3, as DNA: TGTGCCAGCAACAGGGCCACCGGGGAGCTGTTTTTT.